This T cell receptor (beta chain) came from a study of graft-versus-host responses after intestinal transplantation. Overall study: Recipients received multivisceral, liver-intestinal, or isolated intestinal transplants.

Per the germline V gene, CDR1 is SGHVS and CDR2 is FNYEAQ. The CDR3 runs 16 residues. Trimming removed 1 base at V and 2 bases at J, with 12 bases between. Measured with immunoSEQ multiplex PCR; TCRdb has only the in-frame clones, and not every one. The table shows around 96,000 clones, with around 90% occurring only once. The TCR comes from a human patient who received an intestinal transplant, so some T cells may come from the graft donor. The V and J genes are TRBV7-6 and TRBJ1-3, with D possibly matching TRBD1 (6 bases). Here the sequenced sample was PBMCs, taken 450 to 480 days after intestinal transplant. CDR3 sequence: CASSLGPAGAGNTIYF. In nucleotides, the CDR3 is TGTGCCAGCAGCTTAGGGCCCGCAGGGGCTGGAAACACCATATATTTT.